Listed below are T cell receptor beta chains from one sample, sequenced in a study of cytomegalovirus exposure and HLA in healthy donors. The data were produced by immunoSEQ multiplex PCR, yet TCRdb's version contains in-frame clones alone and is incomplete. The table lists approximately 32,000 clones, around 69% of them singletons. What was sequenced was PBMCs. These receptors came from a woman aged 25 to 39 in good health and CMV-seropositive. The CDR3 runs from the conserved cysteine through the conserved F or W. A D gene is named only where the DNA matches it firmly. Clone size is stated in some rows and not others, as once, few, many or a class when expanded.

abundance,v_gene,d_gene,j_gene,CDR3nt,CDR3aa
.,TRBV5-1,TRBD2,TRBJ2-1,TGCGCCAGCAGCAGTTTTAGCGGGGGGGACAATGAGCAGTTCTTC,CASSSFSGGDNEQFF
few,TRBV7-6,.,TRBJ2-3,TGTGCCAGCAGCGGGACTCCTCCCGATCGTACAGATACGCAGTATTTT,CASSGTPPDRTDTQYF
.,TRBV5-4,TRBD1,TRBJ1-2,TGTGCCAGCAGCTTGGGGGGACAGAGCAACTATGGCTACACCTTC,CASSLGGQSNYGYTF
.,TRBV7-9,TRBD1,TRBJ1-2,TGTGCCAGCAGCTATACCACAGGGGACTATGGCTACACCTTC,CASSYTTGDYGYTF
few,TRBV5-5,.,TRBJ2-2,TGTGCCAGCAGCCGGGACGTTCAACAGGGCATTGGGGCCGGGGAGCTGTTTTTT,CASSRDVQQGIGAGELFF
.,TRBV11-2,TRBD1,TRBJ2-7,TGTGCCAGCAGCTTCAAGACAGGGGTGGAGTACGAGCAGTACTTC,CASSFKTGVEYEQYF
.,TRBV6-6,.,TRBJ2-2,TGTGCCAGCAGTTACATTCTGGGGGAGCTGTTTTTT,CASSYILGELFF
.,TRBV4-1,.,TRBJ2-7,TGCGCCAGCAGCCAAGCTCAGGGTCTCTACGAGCAGTACTTC,CASSQAQGLYEQYF
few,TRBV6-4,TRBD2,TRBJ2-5,TGTGCCAGCAGTAATAGCGGGAGGGAAGAGACCCAGTACTTC,CASSNSGREETQYF
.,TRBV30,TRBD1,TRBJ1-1,TGTGCCTGGAGTAGGGGGACAGGGGAAGGATACACTGAAGCTTTCTTT,CAWSRGTGEGYTEAFF